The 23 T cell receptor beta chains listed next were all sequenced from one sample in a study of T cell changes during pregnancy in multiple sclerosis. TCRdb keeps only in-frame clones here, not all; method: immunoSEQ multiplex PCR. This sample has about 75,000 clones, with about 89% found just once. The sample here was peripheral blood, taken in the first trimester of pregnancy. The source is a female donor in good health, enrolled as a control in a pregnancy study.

The CDR3 DNA follows: TGTGCCAGCTCACCGAGGGTTTTCCAGGGGGACAATGAGCAGTTCTTC. It yields the protein CASSPRVFQGDNEQFF. This rearrangement joins TRBV18 to TRBJ2-1; 7 bases line up with TRBD1. Losses at the gene ends were 3 bases for V and 5 bases for J; bases not matched to a gene: 10. The CDR3 extends over 16 amino acids. CDR1 is KGHSH, CDR2 LQKENI, per germline.

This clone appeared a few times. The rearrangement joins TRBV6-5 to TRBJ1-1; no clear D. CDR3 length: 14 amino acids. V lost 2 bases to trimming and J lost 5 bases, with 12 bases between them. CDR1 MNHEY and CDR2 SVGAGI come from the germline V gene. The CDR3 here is CASSYVSLETEAFF. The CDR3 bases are TGTGCCAGCAGTTACGTTTCGCTTGAGACTGAAGCTTTCTTT.

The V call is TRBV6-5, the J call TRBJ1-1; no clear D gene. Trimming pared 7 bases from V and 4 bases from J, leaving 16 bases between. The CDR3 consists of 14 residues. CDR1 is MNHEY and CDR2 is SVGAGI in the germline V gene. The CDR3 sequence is CASIRTPEGTEAFF. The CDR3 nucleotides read TGTGCCAGCATTAGGACTCCCGAGGGCACTGAAGCTTTCTTT.

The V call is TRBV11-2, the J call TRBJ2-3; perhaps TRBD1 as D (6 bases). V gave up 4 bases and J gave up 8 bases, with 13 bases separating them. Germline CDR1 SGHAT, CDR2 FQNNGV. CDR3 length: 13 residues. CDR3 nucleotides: TGTGCCAGCAGCTGGTACAGGGAGTTTACGCAGTATTTT. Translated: CASSWYREFTQYF.

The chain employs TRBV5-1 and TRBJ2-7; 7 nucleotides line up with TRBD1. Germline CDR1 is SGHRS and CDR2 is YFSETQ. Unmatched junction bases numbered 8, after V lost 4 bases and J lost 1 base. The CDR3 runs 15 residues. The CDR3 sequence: CASSVTGPTSYEQYF. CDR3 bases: TGCGCCAGCAGCGTGACAGGGCCGACATCCTACGAGCAGTACTTC.

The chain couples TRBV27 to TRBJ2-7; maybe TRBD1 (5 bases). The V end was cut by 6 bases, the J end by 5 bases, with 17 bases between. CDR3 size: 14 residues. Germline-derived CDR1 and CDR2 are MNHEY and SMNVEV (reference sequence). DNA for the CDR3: TGTGCCAGCAGGGCAGAAGGTTGGGGCGACGAGCAGTACTTC. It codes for CASRAEGWGDEQYF.

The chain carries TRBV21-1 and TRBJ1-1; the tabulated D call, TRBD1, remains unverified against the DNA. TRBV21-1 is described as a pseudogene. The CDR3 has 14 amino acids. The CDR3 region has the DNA TGTGCCAGCAGCAAAGGACAGGGAGGCACTGAAGCTTTCTTT. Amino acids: CASSKGQGGTEAFF.

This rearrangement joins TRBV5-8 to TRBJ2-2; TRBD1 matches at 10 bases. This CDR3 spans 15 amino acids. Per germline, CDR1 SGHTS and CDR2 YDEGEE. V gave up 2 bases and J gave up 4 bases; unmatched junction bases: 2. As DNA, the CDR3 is TGTGCCAGCAGCTTAGACAGGGGGCTCACCGGGGAGCTGTTTTTT. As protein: CASSLDRGLTGELFF.

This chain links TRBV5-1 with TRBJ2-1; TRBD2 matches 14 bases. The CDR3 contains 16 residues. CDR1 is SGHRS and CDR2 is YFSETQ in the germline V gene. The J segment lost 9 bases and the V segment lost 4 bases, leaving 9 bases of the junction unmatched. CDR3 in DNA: TGCGCCAGCAGCCCGACTAGCGGGAGGGCCGGGAGTGAGCAGTTCTTC. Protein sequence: CASSPTSGRAGSEQFF.

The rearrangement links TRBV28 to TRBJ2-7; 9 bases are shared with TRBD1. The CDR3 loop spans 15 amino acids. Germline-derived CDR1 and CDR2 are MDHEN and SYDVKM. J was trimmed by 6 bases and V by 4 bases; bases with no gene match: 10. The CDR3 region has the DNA TGTGCCAGCAGTTCGCCCGGGACAGGGAGAGGCGAGCAGTACTTC. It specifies CASSSPGTGRGEQYF.

The CDR3 DNA sequence: TGTGCCAGCAGTCCCCCCCTCGGACTAGCGGGAGACGAGCAGTACTTC. This encodes CASSPPLGLAGDEQYF. The chain links TRBV28 to TRBJ2-7; 13 nucleotides align to TRBD2. The V segment lost 5 bases and the J segment 5 bases; nucleotides outside the gene matches: 9. From germline, CDR1 is MDHEN and CDR2 SYDVKM. CDR3 length: 16 residues.

The chain's CDR3 is CASSERSGIAHEQFF. The DNA of the CDR3 is TGTGCCAGCAGTGAAAGGAGCGGTATAGCACATGAGCAGTTCTTC. The V and J genes are TRBV2 and TRBJ2-1; perhaps TRBD2 as D (5 bases). V gave up 2 bases and J gave up 8 bases, with 16 bases separating them. The length of the CDR3 is 15 residues. Germline CDR1 SNHLY, CDR2 FYNNEI.

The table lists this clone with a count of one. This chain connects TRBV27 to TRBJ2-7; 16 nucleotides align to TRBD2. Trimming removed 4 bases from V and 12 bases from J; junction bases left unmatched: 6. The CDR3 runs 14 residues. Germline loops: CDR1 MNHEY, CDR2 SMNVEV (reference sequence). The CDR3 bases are TGTGCCAGCAGTTCGGGACTAGCGGGAGGGCCTCTGTACTTC. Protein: CASSSGLAGGPLYF.

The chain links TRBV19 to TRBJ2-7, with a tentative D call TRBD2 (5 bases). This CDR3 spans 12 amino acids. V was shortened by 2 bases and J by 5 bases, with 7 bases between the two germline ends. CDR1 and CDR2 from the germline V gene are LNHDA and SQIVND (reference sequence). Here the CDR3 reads CASSISGNEQYF. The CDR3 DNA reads TGTGCCAGTAGTATAAGCGGAAACGAGCAGTACTTC.

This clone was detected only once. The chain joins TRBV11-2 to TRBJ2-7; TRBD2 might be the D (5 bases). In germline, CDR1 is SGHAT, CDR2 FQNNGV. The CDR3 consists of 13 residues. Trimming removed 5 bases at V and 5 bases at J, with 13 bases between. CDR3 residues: CASSPGRANEQYF. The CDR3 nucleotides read TGTGCCAGCAGCCCTGGGCGGGCCAACGAGCAGTACTTC.

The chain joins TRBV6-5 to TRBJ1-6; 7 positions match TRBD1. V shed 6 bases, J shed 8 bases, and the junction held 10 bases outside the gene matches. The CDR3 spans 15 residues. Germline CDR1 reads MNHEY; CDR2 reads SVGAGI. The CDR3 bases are TGTGCCAGCAGGAATGCGCGGGACAGCTATTCACCCCTCCACTTT. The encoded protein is CASRNARDSYSPLHF.

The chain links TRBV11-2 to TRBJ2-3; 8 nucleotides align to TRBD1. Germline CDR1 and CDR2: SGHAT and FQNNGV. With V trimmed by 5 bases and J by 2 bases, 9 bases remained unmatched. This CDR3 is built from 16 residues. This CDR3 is CASSEQGAVATDTQYF. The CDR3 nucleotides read TGTGCCAGCAGCGAGCAGGGGGCGGTCGCCACAGATACGCAGTATTTT.

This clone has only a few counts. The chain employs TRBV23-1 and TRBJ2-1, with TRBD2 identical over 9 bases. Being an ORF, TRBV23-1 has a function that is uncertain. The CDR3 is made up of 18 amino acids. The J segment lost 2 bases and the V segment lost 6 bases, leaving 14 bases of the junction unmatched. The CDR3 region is CASSLGTLKRGAYNEQFF. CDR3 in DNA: TGCGCCAGCAGCCTTGGCACTCTAAAGCGGGGGGCCTACAATGAGCAGTTCTTC.

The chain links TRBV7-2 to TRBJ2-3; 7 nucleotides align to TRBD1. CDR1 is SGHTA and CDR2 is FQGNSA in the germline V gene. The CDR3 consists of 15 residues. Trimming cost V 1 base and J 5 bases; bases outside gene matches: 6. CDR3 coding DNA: TGTGCCAGCAGCTTAGTTCAGGGGGAAGGAGATACGCAGTATTTT. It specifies CASSLVQGEGDTQYF. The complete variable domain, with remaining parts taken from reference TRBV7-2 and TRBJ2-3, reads GAGVSQSPSNKVTEKGKDVELRCDPISGHTALYWYRQSLGQGLEFLIYFQGNSAPDKSGLPSDRFSAERTGGSVSTLTIQRTQQEDSAVYLCASSLVQGEGDTQYFGPGTRLTVL.

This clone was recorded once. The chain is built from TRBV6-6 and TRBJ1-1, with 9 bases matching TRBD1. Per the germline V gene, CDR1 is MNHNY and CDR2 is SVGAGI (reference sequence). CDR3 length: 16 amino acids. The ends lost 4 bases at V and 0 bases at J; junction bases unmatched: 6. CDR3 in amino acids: CASSSPDRGMNTEAFF. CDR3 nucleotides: TGTGCCAGCAGTTCTCCGGACAGGGGCATGAACACTGAAGCTTTCTTT.

DNA for the CDR3: TGTGCCAGTAGTATCCGGGCCCGACAGAGCTCTAACTATGGCTACACCTTC. Translating it yields CASSIRARQSSNYGYTF. V gene TRBV19 combines with J gene TRBJ1-2; perhaps TRBD1 as D (5 bases). The V end lost 3 bases, the J end lost 0 bases, and 17 bases lay between the germline ends. CDR3 length: 17 amino acids. Germline assignment: CDR1 LNHDA and CDR2 SQIVND (reference sequence).

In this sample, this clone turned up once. The CDR3, as DNA: TGTGCCAGCAGCCCTGACCCACTGGGAGGCGGCTACACCTTC. It yields the protein CASSPDPLGGGYTF. This chain joins TRBV7-2 and TRBJ1-2; D is unresolved. The ends were cut back, 5 bases at V and 8 bases at J, with 18 bases in the middle. The CDR3 runs to 14 residues. CDR1 and CDR2 (germline): SGHTA, FQGNSA.

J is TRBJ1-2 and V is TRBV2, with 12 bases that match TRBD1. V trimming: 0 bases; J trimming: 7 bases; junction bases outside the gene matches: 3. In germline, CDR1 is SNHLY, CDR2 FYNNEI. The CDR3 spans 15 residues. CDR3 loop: CASSEAGQGAGGYTF. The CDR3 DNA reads TGTGCCAGCAGTGAAGCGGGACAGGGGGCAGGTGGCTACACCTTC.